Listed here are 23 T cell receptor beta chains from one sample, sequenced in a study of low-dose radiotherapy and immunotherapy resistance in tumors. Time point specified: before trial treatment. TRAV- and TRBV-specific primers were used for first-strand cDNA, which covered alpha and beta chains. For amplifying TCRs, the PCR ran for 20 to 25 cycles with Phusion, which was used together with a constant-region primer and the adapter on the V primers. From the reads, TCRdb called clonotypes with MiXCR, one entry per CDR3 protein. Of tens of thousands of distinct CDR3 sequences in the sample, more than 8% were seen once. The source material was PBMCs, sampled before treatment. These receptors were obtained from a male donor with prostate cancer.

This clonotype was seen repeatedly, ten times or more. DNA for the CDR3: TGTGCCACCAGTGACCCTACGTACACCGGGGAGCTGTTTTTT. It codes for CATSDPTYTGELFF. V is TRBV24-1 and J is TRBJ2-2; D is unclear. This CDR3 is built from 14 residues. The V and J ends lost 4 bases and 3 bases respectively, with 8 bases between them. Looked up from germline, CDR1 is KGHDR and CDR2 is SFDVKD.

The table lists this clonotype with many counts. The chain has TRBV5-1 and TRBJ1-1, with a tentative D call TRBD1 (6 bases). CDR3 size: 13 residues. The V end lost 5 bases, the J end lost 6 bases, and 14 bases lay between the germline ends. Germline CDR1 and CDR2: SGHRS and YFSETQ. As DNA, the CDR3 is TGCGCCAGCAGATTTTTACAGGGACCTGAAGCTTTCTTT. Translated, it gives CASRFLQGPEAFF.

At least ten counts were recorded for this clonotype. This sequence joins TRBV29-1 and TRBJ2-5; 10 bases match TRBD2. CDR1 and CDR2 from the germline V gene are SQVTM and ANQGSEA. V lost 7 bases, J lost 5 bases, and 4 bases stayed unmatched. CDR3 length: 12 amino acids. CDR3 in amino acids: CSASGSVETQYF. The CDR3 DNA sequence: TGCAGCGCTAGCGGGAGTGTGGAGACCCAGTACTTC.

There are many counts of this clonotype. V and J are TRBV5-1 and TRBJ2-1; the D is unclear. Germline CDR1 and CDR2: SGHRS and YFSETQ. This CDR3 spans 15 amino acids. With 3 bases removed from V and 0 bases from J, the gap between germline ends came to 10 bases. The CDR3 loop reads CASSSTVSSYNEQFF. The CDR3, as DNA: TGCGCCAGCAGCTCGACGGTTAGCTCCTACAATGAGCAGTTCTTC. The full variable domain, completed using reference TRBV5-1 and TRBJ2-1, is KAGVTQTPRYLIKTRGQQVTLSCSPISGHRSVSWYQQTPGQGLQFLFEYFSETQRNKGNFPGRFSGRQFSNSRSEMNVSTLELGDSALYLCASSSTVSSYNEQFFGPGTRLTVL.

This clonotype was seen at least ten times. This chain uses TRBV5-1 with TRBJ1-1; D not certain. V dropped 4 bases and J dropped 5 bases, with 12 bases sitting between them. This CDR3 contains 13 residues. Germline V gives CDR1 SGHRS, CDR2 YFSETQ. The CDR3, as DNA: TGCGCCAGCAGCCCGGCCCCGGGAACTGAAGCTTTCTTT. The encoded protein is CASSPAPGTEAFF.

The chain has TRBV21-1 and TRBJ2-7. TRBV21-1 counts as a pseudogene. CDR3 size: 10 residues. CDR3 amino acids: CASSPFEQYF. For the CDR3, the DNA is TGTGCCAGCAGCCCGTTCGAGCAGTACTTC.

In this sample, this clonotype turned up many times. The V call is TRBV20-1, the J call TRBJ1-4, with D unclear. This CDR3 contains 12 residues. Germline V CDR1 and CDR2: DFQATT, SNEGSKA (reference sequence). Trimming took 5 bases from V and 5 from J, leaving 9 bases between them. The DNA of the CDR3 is TGCAGTGCTGCCCCGCACAATGAAAAACTGTTTTTT. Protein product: CSAAPHNEKLFF.

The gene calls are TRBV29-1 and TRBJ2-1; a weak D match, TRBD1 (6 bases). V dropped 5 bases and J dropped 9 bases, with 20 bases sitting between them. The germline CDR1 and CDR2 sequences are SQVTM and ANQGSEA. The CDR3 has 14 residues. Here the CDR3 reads CSVLARQGTGEQFF. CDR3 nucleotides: TGCAGCGTTCTGGCTCGGCAGGGGACCGGTGAGCAGTTCTTC.

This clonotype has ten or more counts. CDR3 amino acids: CASSSNYRGGFGEQYF. In DNA form, the CDR3 reads TGTGCCAGCAGTTCCAACTACAGGGGCGGATTTGGCGAGCAGTACTTC. The rearrangement links TRBV27 to TRBJ2-7, with TRBD1 matching over 7 bases. V was clipped by 4 bases and J by 6 bases; unmatched bases: 15. CDR1 is MNHEY, CDR2 SMNVEV, per germline (reference sequence). The CDR3 is 16 residues long.

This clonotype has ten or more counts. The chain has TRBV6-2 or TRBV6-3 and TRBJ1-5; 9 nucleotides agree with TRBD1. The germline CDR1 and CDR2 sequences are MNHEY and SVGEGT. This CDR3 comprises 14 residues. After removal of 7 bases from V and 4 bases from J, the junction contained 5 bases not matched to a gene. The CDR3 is CASKGTGRNQPQHF. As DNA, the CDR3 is TGTGCCAGCAAAGGGACAGGGAGAAATCAGCCCCAGCATTTT.

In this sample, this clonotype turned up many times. The CDR3 bases are TGTGCCAGCAGTTTACGTTCCGGACTTCGCAAAAACATTCAGTACTTC. This sequence encodes CASSLRSGLRKNIQYF. The rearrangement links TRBV28 to TRBJ2-4; D is perhaps TRBD2 (5 bases). V was clipped by 2 bases and J by 3 bases, with 14 bases between them. Germline-derived CDR1 and CDR2 are MDHEN and SYDVKM. The CDR3 is 16 amino acids.

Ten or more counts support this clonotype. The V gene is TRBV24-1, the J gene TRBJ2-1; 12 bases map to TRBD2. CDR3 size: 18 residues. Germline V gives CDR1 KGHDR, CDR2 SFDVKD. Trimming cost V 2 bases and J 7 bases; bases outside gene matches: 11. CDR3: CATSDSRLAGESGNEQFF. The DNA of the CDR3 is TGTGCCACCAGTGATTCGAGACTAGCGGGAGAGTCGGGTAATGAGCAGTTCTTC.

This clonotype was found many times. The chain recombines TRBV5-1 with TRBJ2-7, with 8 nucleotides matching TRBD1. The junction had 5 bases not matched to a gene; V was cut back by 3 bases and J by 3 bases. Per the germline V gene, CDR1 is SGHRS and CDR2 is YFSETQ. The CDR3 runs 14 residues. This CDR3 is CASSSGTGDYEQYF. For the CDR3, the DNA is TGCGCCAGCAGCTCCGGGACAGGAGACTACGAGCAGTACTTC.

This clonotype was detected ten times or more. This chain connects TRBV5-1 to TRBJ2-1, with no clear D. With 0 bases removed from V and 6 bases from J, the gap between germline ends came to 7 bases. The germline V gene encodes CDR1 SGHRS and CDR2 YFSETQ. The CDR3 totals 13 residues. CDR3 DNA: TGCGCCAGCAGCTTGGCCCCCCTCAATGAGCAGTTCTTC. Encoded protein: CASSLAPLNEQFF.

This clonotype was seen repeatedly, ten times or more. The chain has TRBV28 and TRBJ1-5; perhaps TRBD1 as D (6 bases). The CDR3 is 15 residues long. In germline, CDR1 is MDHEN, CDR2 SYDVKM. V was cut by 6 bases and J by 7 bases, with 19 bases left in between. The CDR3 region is CASSLVSGGVQPQHF. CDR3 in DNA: TGTGCCAGCAGCCTAGTATCGGGGGGCGTGCAGCCCCAGCATTTT.

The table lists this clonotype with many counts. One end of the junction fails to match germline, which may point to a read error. The CDR3 nucleotides are TGTGCCAGCAGCTTGGATAGCAATCAGCCCCAGCATTTT. Translated, it gives CASSLDSNQPQHF. The chain employs TRBV5-1 and TRBJ1-5; D remains ambiguous. CDR1 is SGHRS and CDR2 is YFSETQ in the germline V gene. This CDR3 is 13 amino acids long.

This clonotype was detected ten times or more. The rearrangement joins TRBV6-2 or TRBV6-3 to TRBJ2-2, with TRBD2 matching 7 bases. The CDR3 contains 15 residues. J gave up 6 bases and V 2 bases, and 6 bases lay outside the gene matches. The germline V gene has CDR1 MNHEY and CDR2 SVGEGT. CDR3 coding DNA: TGTGCCAGCAGTTACATCGGACTAGAGGCCGGGGAGCTGTTTTTT. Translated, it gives CASSYIGLEAGELFF.

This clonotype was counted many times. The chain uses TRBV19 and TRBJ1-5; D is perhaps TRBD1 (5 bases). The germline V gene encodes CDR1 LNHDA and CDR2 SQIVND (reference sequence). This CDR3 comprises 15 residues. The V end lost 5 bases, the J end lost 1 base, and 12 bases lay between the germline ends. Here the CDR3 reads CASSVTWGSNQPQHF. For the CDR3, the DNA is TGTGCCAGTAGTGTTACTTGGGGCAGCAATCAGCCCCAGCATTTT.

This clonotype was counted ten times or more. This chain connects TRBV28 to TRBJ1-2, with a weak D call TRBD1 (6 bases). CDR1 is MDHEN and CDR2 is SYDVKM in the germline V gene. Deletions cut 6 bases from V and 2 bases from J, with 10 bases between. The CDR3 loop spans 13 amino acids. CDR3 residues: CASSSTGNYGYTF. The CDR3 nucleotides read TGTGCCAGCAGCTCTACAGGGAACTATGGCTACACCTTC.

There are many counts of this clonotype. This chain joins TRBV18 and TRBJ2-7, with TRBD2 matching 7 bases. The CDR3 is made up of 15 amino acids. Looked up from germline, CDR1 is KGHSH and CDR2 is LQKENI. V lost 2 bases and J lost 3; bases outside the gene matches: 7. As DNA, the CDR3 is TGTGCCAGCTCACCAGGCCCTAGCGGAGGCTACGAGCAGTACTTC. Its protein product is CASSPGPSGGYEQYF.

The chain's CDR3 is CASSPEGPTQYF. The DNA for the CDR3 is TGTGCCAGCTCACCAGAGGGCCCTACCCAGTACTTC. The rearrangement joins TRBV18 to TRBJ2-5, with a possible D match to TRBD2 (5 bases). Germline V gives CDR1 KGHSH, CDR2 LQKENI. The CDR3 totals 12 residues. V lost 2 bases, J lost 8 bases, and 9 bases lay in between.

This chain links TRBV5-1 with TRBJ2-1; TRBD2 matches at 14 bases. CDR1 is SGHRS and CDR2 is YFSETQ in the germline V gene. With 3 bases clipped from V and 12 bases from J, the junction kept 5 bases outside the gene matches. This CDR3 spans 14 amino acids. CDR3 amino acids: CASSSGTSGSWQFF. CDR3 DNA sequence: TGCGCCAGCAGCTCCGGGACTAGCGGGAGTTGGCAGTTCTTC.

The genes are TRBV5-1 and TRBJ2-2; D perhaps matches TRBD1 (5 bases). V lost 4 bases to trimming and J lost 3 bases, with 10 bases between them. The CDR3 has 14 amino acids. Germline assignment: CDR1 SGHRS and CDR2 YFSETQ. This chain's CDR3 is CASSGAPDTGELFF. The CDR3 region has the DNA TGCGCCAGCAGCGGGGCCCCGGACACCGGGGAGCTGTTTTTT.